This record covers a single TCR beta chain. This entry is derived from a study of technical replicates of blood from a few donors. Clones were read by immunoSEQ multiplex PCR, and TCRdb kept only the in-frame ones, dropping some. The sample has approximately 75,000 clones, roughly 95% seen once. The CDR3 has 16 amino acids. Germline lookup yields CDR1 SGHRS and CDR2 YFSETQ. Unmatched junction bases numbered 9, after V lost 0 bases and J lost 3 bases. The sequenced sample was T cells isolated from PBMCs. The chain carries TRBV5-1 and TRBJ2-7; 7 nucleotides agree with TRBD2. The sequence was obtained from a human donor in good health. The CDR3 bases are TGCGCCAGCAGCTTGGGGGGGGGACTCCTAAGCTACGAGCAGTACTTC. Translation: CASSLGGGLLSYEQYF.